This TCR beta chain appears in the sequencing data of a study of shared clonotypes between healthy human individuals (dated by TCRdb to about 2020). Regarding the complete study: A few men and a couple of women, aged 18 to 49 years, made up the cohort. Per donor, three plates each were used for CD4 naive and CD4 memory, two for CD8 naive, and one for CD8 memory. Blood TCR repertoires of several healthy adults were deeply sequenced to estimate repertoire size and the extent of clonotype sharing between individuals. To increase sequencing depth and limit assay-specific biases, different laboratories used diverse techniques to prepare libraries and sequence TCR repertoires. Each donor's leukapheresis produced roughly between about 0.8 and 8.9 billion PBMCs. Study-level results and caveats: Higher generation probabilities were observed for clonotypes shared by all four sorted-subset donors than for non-shared clonotypes. Pairwise subsampling led to the expectation that sequencing depth would affect the degree of clonotype sharing among donors. About 4.5% of naive CD4, around 4% of naive CD8, approximately 2.2% of memory CD4, and 0.35% to 0.4% of memory CD8 clonotypes were shared across several donors. Rarefaction of sorted-subset datasets indicated incomplete sequencing despite the large sequencing depth. Sampling was limited to blood, and TCR repertoires in tissue likely differ from TCR repertoires in blood. Estimated clonotype richness was generally larger for naive than for memory subsets. The small number of donors limited the genetic and exposure-history diversity represented.

CD8 naive samples were obtained by positive selection for CCR7 among CD45RO-negative cells, yielding a CD45RA+CCR7+ population from which TemRA cells were excluded. The donors were healthy, HIV-negative adults with no recently reported acute infections or vaccinations. All donors were Caucasian adults living in Nashville, Tennessee, USA. Blood was obtained by leukapheresis, after which PBMCs were separated by Ficoll-Histopaque density gradient centrifugation and cryopreserved in liquid nitrogen vapor phase. Purity and quantity of every magnetically sorted T cell population were checked by analytical flow cytometry. Genomic DNA was isolated from every sorted fraction and measured by UV absorbance on a Nanodrop 2000c. TCR CDR3 regions were amplified from genomic DNA by multiplex PCR using the deep immunoSEQ assay. Extracted genomic DNA from each cell subset was distributed evenly across all wells of several immunoSEQ 96-well plates, and each plate was treated as a replicate. For sorted subsets, each replicate PCR was loaded with approximately 0.2 ug genomic DNA, equivalent to about 33,000 T cell genomes. The purified libraries were quantified using a Qubit 3.0 fluorometer, sized with a Bioanalyzer 2100, and then quantified again using the KAPA Library Quantification kit. Every immunoSEQ 96-well plate was sequenced on a separate single-read 150-cycle Illumina NextSeq 550 flow cell. As for the authors' bioinformatics: Because the immunoSEQ output included only junctional sequences and no quality scores, the filtering could not be the same as the filtering used for full-length reads. To assign V/J genes and CDR3, sequences were annotated using PyIR, a Python wrapper for IgBLAST v1.9, with IMGT germline references. Reads were filtered out if the reads had weak V/J assignments (E-value above 1e-6), no CDR3, stop codons, out-of-frame junctions, or ambiguous translated residues. V3J clonotypes were defined as sequences sharing an identical inferred V gene, J gene, and CDR3 amino acid sequence. Percentage overlap between repertoires was computed as shared unique clonotypes divided by the size of the smaller repertoire. Three approaches were used to assess repertoire richness: RTK rarefaction, the Chao1 estimator, and Recon v2.1 estimates of unobserved clonotypes. Generation probabilities were computed with OLGA for all TCRbeta clonotypes obtained by the gDNA method from several donors. This immuneACCESS table, as held by TCRdb, lists in-frame sequences with V and J called but not all clones. Of the missing ones, under half trace to an unresolved V gene in checked studies; the others have no known cause. V and J calls and clone size are as listed in that table; D and trimming were resolved from the DNA. Within this sample are millions of clones, with under 95% of them counted one time only. Under 2% of the sample rests with the top ten.

Remarks on this clone: Its target antigen remains unknown. Per-nucleotide qualities are absent, and no much larger clonotype sits a single base away.

Reading from cysteine to phenylalanine, the CDR3 counts 14 amino acids. Of the read, only the CDR3 DNA is kept; its 42 bases are in frame from base 1. The germline V gene sets CDR1 to MDHEN and CDR2 to SYDVKM. V drops 3 bases and J drops 0 bases, leaving 8 bases in between. This receptor was taken from a man aged 18 to 29 in good health. Some clones in this sample may be carry-over from other donors' samples. Input material: naive CD8+ T cells from PBMCs. What this sample's cell subset or site label stands for: CD45RA+CCR7+. The chain is encoded by TRBV28 joined to TRBJ1-1; the D gene cannot be resolved reliably. The nucleotide sequence reads TGTGCCAGCAGTTTGTGGACTTTGAACACTGAAGCTTTCTTT. The encoded protein is CASSLWTLNTEAFF.